The rows below give T cell receptor beta chains drawn from one sample of a study of cytomegalovirus exposure and HLA in healthy donors. Generated by immunoSEQ multiplex PCR, the TCRdb table keeps only in-frame clones and is missing some. This sample's table reports about 150,000 clones. The sequenced material came from PBMCs. All receptors derive from a woman aged 45-65 years in good health and CMV-seronegative. Each CDR3 is given with its conserved first and last residue. D genes are given only for firm matches.

j_call v_call d_call cdr3_nt cdr3_aa
TRBJ1-2 TRBV25-1 TRBD1 TGTGCCAGCAGTATACGACAGGGATCGGGTGGCTACACCTTC CASSIRQGSGGYTF
TRBJ2-4 TRBV5-1 NA TGCGCCAGCAGCTCCGAAAGAACAGGGAAAGCCAAAAACATTCAGTACTTC CASSSERTGKAKNIQYF
TRBJ2-5 TRBV28 NA TGTGCCAGCAGTTCGAGCCAGACAGGTCAAGAGACCCAGTACTTC CASSSSQTGQETQYF
TRBJ2-1 TRBV10-3 NA TGTGCCATCAGTGAGTCGTGGCGGAATGCTAGCAATGAGCAGTTCTTC CAISESWRNASNEQFF
TRBJ1-5 TRBV18 NA TGTGCCAGCTCACCAAAGAGAACAGGCGCTTATAGCAATCAGCCCCAGCATTTT CASSPKRTGAYSNQPQHF
TRBJ1-2 TRBV9 NA TGTGCCAGCAGGGGGCGGGGGGGCGGCTATGGCTACACCTTC CASRGRGGGYGYTF
TRBJ1-5 TRBV28 NA TGTGCCAGCAGTTTATGGACGGGTAGCAATCAGCCCCAGCATTTT CASSLWTGSNQPQHF
TRBJ2-2 TRBV7-6 TRBD2 TGTGCCAGCAGCTCTAGCGGGGGGCGGACCGGGGAGCTGTTTTTT CASSSSGGRTGELFF
TRBJ2-1 TRBV27 TRBD2 TGTGCCAGCAGTGAGCGGGGGAAAGAGCAGTTCTTC CASSERGKEQFF
TRBJ2-5 TRBV29-1 TRBD2 TGCAGCGTCGGGACTAGCGGGGGGGGTAGGACCCAGTACTTC CSVGTSGGGRTQYF
TRBJ2-1 TRBV28 TRBD2 TGTGCCAGCAGTCGCAGGACTAGCGGGAGGGTTGCTGAGCAGTTCTTC CASSRRTSGRVAEQFF
TRBJ1-1 TRBV2 NA TGTGCCAGTTTTCGAGGTGTAGGAAACACTGAAGCTTTCTTT CASFRGVGNTEAFF
TRBJ1-4 TRBV7-9 NA TGTGCCAGCAGCTTAGTACAGGGCGAAAAACTGTTTTTT CASSLVQGEKLFF
TRBJ2-3 TRBV5-4 NA TGTGCCAGCAGCTCTGGGACATTCACCATCTCCACAGATACGCAGTATTTT CASSSGTFTISTDTQYF
TRBJ1-1 TRBV7-6 NA TGTGCCAGCAGCTCCCAGACAGGATCCACTGAAGCTTTCTTT CASSSQTGSTEAFF
TRBJ2-1 TRBV7-9 NA TGTGCCAGCAGCTTATTTATGGGCGCCAATGAGCAGTTCTTC CASSLFMGANEQFF
TRBJ2-3 TRBV6-6 NA TGTGCCAGCAGCCCAGGTTCAGATACGCAGTATTTT CASSPGSDTQYF